This T cell receptor (beta chain) stems from a study of OX40 agonist ivuxolimab in advanced cancers. Overall study: Ivuxolimab is a fully human IgG2 antibody that activates OX40 (CD134). Among those treated, three patients had partial responses, one with hepatocellular carcinoma and two with cutaneous melanoma. Regarding the study as a whole: Clones of CD4+ and CD8+ blood T cells grew by week 6 at doses of 0.1 to 3.0 mg/kg.

Remarks on this clone: The antigen is undetermined. Other DNA sequences in this specimen translate into the identical CDR3.

No patient had autoimmune disease or received systemic immunosuppression. Using immunoSEQ multiplex PCR, the repertoire was profiled, and TCRdb retains in-frame clones only, with some absent. The sample has fewer than 45,000 clones, approximately 90% seen once; the top ten hold approximately 12%. The germline gives CDR1 MNHNS, CDR2 SASEGT. Trimming cost V 3 bases and J 4 bases, with 1 base left between them. This CDR3 has 10 amino acids. This specimen was CD4+ or CD8+ T cells sorted from blood, taken in a trial of the OX40 agonist ivuxolimab. The V gene is TRBV6-1, the J gene TRBJ2-7; D gene unclear. This sequence originates from an adult with an advanced solid tumor such as melanoma, head and neck, liver or kidney cancer. Here the CDR3 reads CASSDYEQYF. The CDR3 DNA follows: TGTGCCAGCAGTGATTACGAGCAGTACTTC.